This passage covers 14 T cell receptor beta chains from one sample sequenced in a study of T cells in Graves' hyperthyroidism and ophthalmopathy. RNA transcripts served as the template for amplifying TCR beta CDR3 regions. With the HTBI primer set, the TCR CDR3 went through a first round of RT-PCR. From the multiplex PCR reads, TCRdb called clonotypes with MiXCR, one entry per CDR3 protein. The sample lists around 600,000 distinct CDR3 sequences, around 14% occurring once. Material: blood. The receptor set was obtained from a woman younger than 35 with Graves' ophthalmopathy.

This clonotype was seen repeatedly, ten times or more. The chain joins TRBV27 to TRBJ2-3; D uncertain. The length of the CDR3 is 14 residues. The V gene lost 6 bases and the J gene lost 2 bases, with 12 bases spanning the gap. Germline V gene data show CDR1 as MNHEY and CDR2 as SMNVEV (reference sequence). CDR3 bases: TGTGCCAGCAGCCGCCTATCCCTCACAGATACGCAGTATTTT. Encoded protein: CASSRLSLTDTQYF.

This clonotype has ten or more counts. The chain joins TRBV20-1 to TRBJ2-5; 10 bases agree with TRBD1. The junction had 9 bases not matched to a gene; V was cut back by 6 bases and J by 5 bases. This CDR3 is built from 14 residues. Germline CDR1 DFQATT, CDR2 SNEGSKA (reference sequence). The CDR3 loop is CSAPPTGQGETQYF. CDR3 nucleotides: TGCAGTGCACCGCCCACGGGACAGGGGGAGACCCAGTACTTC.

As regards this clonotype: Possible read error: a much larger clone is one base away. The V gene is TRBV2, the J gene TRBJ2-2; D assignment may be TRBD1 or TRBD2 (5 bases each). CDR1 SNHLY and CDR2 FYNNEI come from the germline V gene. The CDR3 is 13 residues long. CDR3 region: CASIQGSAGELLF. The CDR3 DNA reads TGTGCCAGCATTCAGGGTTCGGCCGGGGAGCTGTTATTT.

This clonotype has a count of ten or more. The chain employs TRBV19 and TRBJ2-5; 7 bases match TRBD2. Per the germline V gene, CDR1 is LNHDA and CDR2 is SQIVND (reference sequence). Trimming at V came to 3 bases and at J to 8 bases, leaving 9 bases not matched to a gene. CDR3 length equals 14 residues. CDR3 residues: CASSISSGGGTQYF. As DNA, the CDR3 is TGTGCCAGTAGTATTTCCTCGGGAGGTGGAACCCAGTACTTC.

Many counts were recorded for this clonotype. V and J are TRBV7-8 and TRBJ2-3; possibly TRBD2 for D (6 bases). V lost 5 bases to trimming and J lost 3 bases, with 15 bases between them. Germline loops: CDR1 SGHVS, CDR2 FQNEAQ. CDR3 size: 15 residues. The CDR3 is CASSLRTGETDTQYF. The CDR3 DNA reads TGTGCCAGCAGCCTACGGACGGGGGAGACAGATACGCAGTATTTT.

The J gene is TRBJ2-1, the V gene TRBV9; the match to TRBD2 covers 14 bases. The CDR3 runs to 19 residues. Germline CDR1 SGDLS, CDR2 YYNGEE. V trimming: 3 bases; J trimming: 2 bases; junction bases outside the gene matches: 10. The CDR3 is CASSERRLAGGETYNEQFF. The CDR3 DNA follows: TGTGCCAGCAGCGAGAGAAGACTAGCGGGAGGGGAGACCTACAATGAGCAGTTCTTC.

This clonotype occurred a few times. The chain combines TRBV15 with TRBJ2-1, with D maybe TRBD1 (6 bases). The CDR3 has 15 residues. V lost 6 bases to trimming and J lost 0 bases, with 12 bases between them. Germline values: CDR1 LNHNV, CDR2 YYDKDF (reference sequence). The CDR3 here is CATSRDTNSYNEQFF. CDR3 sequence (DNA): TGTGCCACCAGTCGGGACACAAACTCCTACAATGAGCAGTTCTTC.

There are many counts of this clonotype. The chain has TRBV29-1 and TRBJ2-5; unclear D gene. Trimming removed 4 bases at V and 5 bases at J, with 17 bases between. The CDR3 contains 14 residues. CDR1 SQVTM and CDR2 ANQGSEA come from the germline V gene. The CDR3 here is CSVARRVAKETQYF. The CDR3 DNA is TGCAGCGTTGCACGACGGGTAGCAAAGGAGACCCAGTACTTC.

This clonotype appeared a few times. The CDR3 coding sequence is TGTGCCAGTAGTAACTATGTTGAAGAGACCCAGTACTTC. Its translation: CASSNYVEETQYF. The chain recombines TRBV19 with TRBJ2-5, with no clear D. Between the trimmed V and J ends, which lost 4 bases and 3 bases, there was a span of 9 bases. The germline V gene encodes CDR1 LNHDA and CDR2 SQIVND (reference sequence). The CDR3 runs 13 residues.

This clonotype occurred many times. The chain recombines TRBV4-3 with TRBJ2-1; 8 bases agree with TRBD2. Germline CDR1 LGHNA, CDR2 YSLEER. This CDR3 is 16 amino acids long. Trimming removed 4 bases from V and 4 bases from J; junction bases left unmatched: 9. As DNA, the CDR3 is TGCGCCAGCAGCCCCCGGGGTAGCGGGAAGTACAATGAGCAGTTCTTC. This codes for CASSPRGSGKYNEQFF.

This clonotype was seen at least ten times. The rearrangement links TRBV7-2 to TRBJ2-3; tentatively, D is TRBD1 (7 bases). CDR3 size: 16 residues. CDR1 and CDR2 from the germline V gene are SGHTA and FQGNSA. V was pared by 5 bases and J by 5 bases, with 20 bases between. CDR3 residues: CASSLSRGAGGDTQYF. CDR3 nucleotides: TGTGCCAGCAGCCTTTCCCGCGGGGCAGGGGGAGATACGCAGTATTTT.

This clonotype was detected many times. The genes are TRBV20-1 and TRBJ1-2; 7 bases match TRBD1. Per the germline V gene, CDR1 is DFQATT and CDR2 is SNEGSKA (reference sequence). V was pared by 5 bases and J by 4 bases, with 7 bases of the junction left unmatched. This CDR3 is built from 13 residues. The CDR3 protein is CSAPLTGSYGYTF. As DNA, the CDR3 is TGCAGTGCTCCCCTGACAGGGTCCTATGGCTACACCTTC.

In its sample, this clonotype was seen many times. V is TRBV2 and J is TRBJ1-1, with D possibly matching TRBD1 (5 bases). There are 14 residues in the CDR3. V was clipped by 7 bases and J by 5 bases, with 17 bases between them. The germline V gene encodes CDR1 SNHLY and CDR2 FYNNEI. The CDR3 sequence is CASNDRWGGTEAFF. CDR3 bases: TGTGCCAGCAATGATCGTTGGGGGGGTACTGAAGCTTTCTTT. Drawing the rest from reference TRBV2 and TRBJ1-1, the complete variable domain is EPEVTQTPSHQVTQMGQEVILRCVPISNHLYFYWYRQILGQKVEFLVSFYNNEISEKSEIFDDQFSVERPDGSNFTLKIRSTKLEDSAMYFCASNDRWGGTEAFFGQGTRLTVV.

There are a few counts of this clonotype. V is TRBV20-1 and J is TRBJ2-7; TRBD2 agrees at 8 bases. Germline V gene sequence: CDR1 DFQATT, CDR2 SNEGSKA (reference sequence). There are 14 residues in the CDR3. The V gene end was trimmed by 6 bases and the J gene end by 3 bases; junction bases not matched to a gene: 10. In DNA form, the CDR3 reads TGCAGTGCGGCACCCCCGGGACTAGGCTACGAGCAGTACTTC. It yields the protein CSAAPPGLGYEQYF.